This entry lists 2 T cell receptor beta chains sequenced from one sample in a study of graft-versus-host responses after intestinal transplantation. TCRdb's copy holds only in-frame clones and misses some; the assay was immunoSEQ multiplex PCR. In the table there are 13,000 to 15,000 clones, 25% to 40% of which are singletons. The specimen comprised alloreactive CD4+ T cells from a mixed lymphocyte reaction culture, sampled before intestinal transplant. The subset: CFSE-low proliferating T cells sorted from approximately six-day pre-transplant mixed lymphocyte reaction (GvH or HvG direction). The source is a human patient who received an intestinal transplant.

CDR3 protein: CATSRELGLAGEYNEQFF. As DNA, the CDR3 is TGTGCCACCAGCAGAGAATTGGGACTAGCGGGAGAATACAATGAGCAGTTCTTC. The chain uses TRBV15 and TRBJ2-1; 14 nucleotides align to TRBD2. The CDR3 consists of 18 residues. CDR1 LNHNV and CDR2 YYDKDF come from the germline V gene (reference sequence). J was trimmed by 4 bases and V by 0 bases; bases with no gene match: 5.

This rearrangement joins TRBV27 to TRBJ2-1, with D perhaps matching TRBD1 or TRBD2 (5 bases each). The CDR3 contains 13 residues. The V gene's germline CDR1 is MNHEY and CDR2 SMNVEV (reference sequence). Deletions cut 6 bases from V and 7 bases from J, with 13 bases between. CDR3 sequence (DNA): TGTGCCAGCAGAGGGACCGCGTGGAATGAGCAGTTCTTC. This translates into CASRGTAWNEQFF.